This T cell receptor (beta chain) was profiled in a study of T cells in Graves' hyperthyroidism and ophthalmopathy. V lost 5 bases to trimming and J lost 7 bases, with 17 bases between them. Per the germline V gene, CDR1 is SEHNR and CDR2 is FQNEAQ (reference sequence). CDR3 length equals 14 residues. Amplification yielded TCR beta CDR3 regions, with RNA transcripts as the source. HTBI primers were used for first-round RT-PCR of the TCR CDR3. TCRdb re-called the multiplex PCR reads with MiXCR, one entry per CDR3 protein. The profile shows about 590,000 distinct CDR3 sequences, approximately 14% of them singletons. General study points: The majority of expanded thyroid clonotypes above 0.001 also appeared in blood.

Hyperthyroidism patients were newly diagnosed, had disease duration under 2 months, and were aged 18 to 65 years. Exclusion of patients followed from uncontrolled infection, other autoimmune disease, pregnancy or lactation. Each diagnosis drew on symptoms, thyroxine, TRAb, thyroid ultrasound and orbital computed tomography findings. A remark on this clonotype: Antigen unknown.

The specimen was blood. This sequence was found in a woman in her twenties or thirties with Graves' hyperthyroidism. V and J are TRBV7-9 and TRBJ1-2; a possible D gene is TRBD1 (5 bases). The CDR3 nucleotides are TGTGCCAGCAGCACGGGACTTTCAGGTGGTGGCTACACCTTC. This gives the protein CASSTGLSGGGYTF.